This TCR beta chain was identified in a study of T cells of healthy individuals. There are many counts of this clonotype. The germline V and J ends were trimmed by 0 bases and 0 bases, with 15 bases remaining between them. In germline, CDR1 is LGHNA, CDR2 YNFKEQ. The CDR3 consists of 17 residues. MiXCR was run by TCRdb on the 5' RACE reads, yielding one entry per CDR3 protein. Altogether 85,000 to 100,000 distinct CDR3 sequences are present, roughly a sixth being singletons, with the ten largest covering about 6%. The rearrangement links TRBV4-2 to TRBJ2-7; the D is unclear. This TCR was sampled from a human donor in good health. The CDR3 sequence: CASSQDFGRTYSYEQYF. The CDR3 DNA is TGTGCCAGCAGCCAAGATTTCGGTAGGACGTACTCCTACGAGCAGTACTTC.